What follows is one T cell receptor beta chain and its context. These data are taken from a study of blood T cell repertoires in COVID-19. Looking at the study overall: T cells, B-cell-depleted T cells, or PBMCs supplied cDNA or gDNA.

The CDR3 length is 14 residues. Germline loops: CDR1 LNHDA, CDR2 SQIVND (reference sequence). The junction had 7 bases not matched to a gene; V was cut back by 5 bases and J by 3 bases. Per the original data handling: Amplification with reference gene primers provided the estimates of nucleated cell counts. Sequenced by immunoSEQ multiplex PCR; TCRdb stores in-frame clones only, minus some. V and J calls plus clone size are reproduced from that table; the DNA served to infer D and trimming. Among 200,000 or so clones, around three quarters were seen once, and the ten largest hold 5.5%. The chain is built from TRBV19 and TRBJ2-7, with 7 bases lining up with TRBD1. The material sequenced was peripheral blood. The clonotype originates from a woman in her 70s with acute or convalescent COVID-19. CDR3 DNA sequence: TGTGCCAGTAGTGCCACCCGGGACAGCTACGAGCAGTACTTC. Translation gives CASSATRDSYEQYF.